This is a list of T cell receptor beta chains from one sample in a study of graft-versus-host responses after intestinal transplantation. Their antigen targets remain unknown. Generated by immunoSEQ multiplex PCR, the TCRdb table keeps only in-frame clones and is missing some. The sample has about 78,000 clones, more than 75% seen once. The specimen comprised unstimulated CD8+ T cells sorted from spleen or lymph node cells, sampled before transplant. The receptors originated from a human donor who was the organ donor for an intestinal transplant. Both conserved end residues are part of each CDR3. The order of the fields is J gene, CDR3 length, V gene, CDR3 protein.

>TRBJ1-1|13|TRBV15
CATSSTWNTEAFF
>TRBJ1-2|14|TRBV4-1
CASSQDRGSYGYTF
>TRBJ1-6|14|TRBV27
CASSPGTENSPLHF
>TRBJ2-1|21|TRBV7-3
CASSLNQGTSGGGSSYNEQFF
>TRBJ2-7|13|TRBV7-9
CASSATKGQEQYF
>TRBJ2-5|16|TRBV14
CASSLIRTGERETQYF
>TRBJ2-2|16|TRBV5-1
CASSWGTGADTGELFF
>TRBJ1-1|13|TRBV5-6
CASSFRPNTEAFF
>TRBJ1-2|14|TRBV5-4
CASSSETGRYGYTF
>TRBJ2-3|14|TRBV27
CATTIAGGTDTQYF
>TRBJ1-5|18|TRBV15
CATSRGGDTDLSNQPQHF
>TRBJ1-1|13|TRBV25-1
CASSEDGPRWAFF
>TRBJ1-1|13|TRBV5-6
CASSLTENTEAFF
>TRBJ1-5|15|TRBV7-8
CASSSSDSSNQPQHF
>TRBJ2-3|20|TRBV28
CASSRWGLAGGEGYTDTQYF
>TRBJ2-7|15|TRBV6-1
CASSEWSQEPYEQYF
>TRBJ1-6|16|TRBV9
CASSVGYDRMDSPLHF
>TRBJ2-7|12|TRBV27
CASRTSGYEQYF
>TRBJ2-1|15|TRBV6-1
CASSEVGDNYNEQFF
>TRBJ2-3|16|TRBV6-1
CASSEVVAGGTDTQYF
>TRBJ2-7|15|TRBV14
CASSQDRNPLREQYF
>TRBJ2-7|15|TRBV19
CASSIAGQGAGEQYF
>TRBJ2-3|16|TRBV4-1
CASSQVKTVGTDTQYF
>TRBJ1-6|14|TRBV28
CASSPRAYNSPLHF
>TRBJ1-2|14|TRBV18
CASSRPGLNYGYTF
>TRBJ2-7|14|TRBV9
CASSVGTGWAEQYF
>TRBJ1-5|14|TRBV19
CASSRTAAGQPQHF
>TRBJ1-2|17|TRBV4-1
CASSQDPQGVPFYGYTF
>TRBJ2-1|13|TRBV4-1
CASSPTGTLAEFF